A selection of T cell receptor beta chains follows, all from one sample in a study of identical twins. TCRdb independently ran MiXCR on the 5' RACE reads; one entry per CDR3 protein. The sample records some 330,000 distinct CDR3 sequences, approximately 9.1% being singletons. Material: naive T cells sorted from blood. Receptors were obtained from a woman aged 50 to 65 in good health. Both conserved end residues are part of each CDR3. Not all rows give a size; the values are once, few, many and, for expanded clones, a class.

CDR3 protein	clone size	V gene	J gene
CASKGSGAAGELFF	few	TRBV28	TRBJ2-2
CASSPTGGSYEQYF	few	TRBV7-9	TRBJ2-7
CSASVGDGYTF	NA	TRBV20-1	TRBJ1-2
CASSPRRGEGAQYF	few	TRBV7-8	TRBJ2-5
CASRPGLAGPPIYNEQFF	many	TRBV12-3/TRBV12-4	TRBJ2-1
CSARDQDRPNTGELFF	few	TRBV20-1	TRBJ2-2
CATSDFRDSGSREQFF	few	TRBV24-1	TRBJ2-1
CASSWGTGTEAFF	NA	TRBV12-3/TRBV12-4	TRBJ1-1
CASSLTSGREQFF	few	TRBV5-1	TRBJ2-1
CASSEPGLAAKETQYF	many	TRBV13	TRBJ2-5
CASSYSGTPQIEQFF	many	TRBV6-5	TRBJ2-1
CSARDPASGSYEQYF	few	TRBV20-1	TRBJ2-7
CASSLALTSGLRDTQYF	many	TRBV5-1	TRBJ2-3
CASSLAVPGADEAFF	NA	TRBV7-8	TRBJ1-1
CASSFLRGSDTQYF	many	TRBV12-3/TRBV12-4	TRBJ2-3